These 30 T cell receptor beta chains share one sample of origin, sequenced in a study of regulatory T cells in long-lasting Graves disease. To make TCR beta libraries, researchers used iRepertoire HTBI primers and Arm-PCR of CDR3 regions. TCRdb re-called the multiplex PCR reads through MiXCR, storing one row per CDR3 protein. This table has hundreds of thousands of distinct CDR3 sequences, around 21% appearing once. As for time point: persistent/refractory GD, antithyroid drugs over 5 years with positive TRAb. RNA isolated from PBMCs was used to make the TCR library. This sample comprised peripheral blood mononuclear cells (PBMCs), obtained when the disease was refractory, from a patient treated with antithyroid drugs. These receptors originate from a female donor with Graves disease.

The chain uses TRBV4-1 and TRBJ1-5; no definite D call. The germline V gene has CDR1 MGHRA and CDR2 YSYEKL. CDR3 size: 13 residues. V lost 6 bases and J 6 bases, leaving 12 bases between the germline ends. CDR3 DNA sequence: TGCGCCAGCAGTCACCGGACCTCTCAGCCCCAGCATTTT. This encodes CASSHRTSQPQHF.

This clonotype was observed at least ten times. J is TRBJ2-7 and V is TRBV12-3 or TRBV12-4; 10 bases fit TRBD1. The ends lost 2 bases at V and 9 bases at J; junction bases unmatched: 7. The CDR3 runs 14 residues. The CDR3 region has the DNA TGTGCCAGCAGTTTATACGGGACAGGGGTCGTGCAGTACTTC. This gives the protein CASSLYGTGVVQYF.

This clonotype has more than one count but fewer than ten. V and J are TRBV19 and TRBJ1-5; no definite D call. V lost 7 bases to trimming and J lost 0 bases, with 13 bases between them. The germline CDR1 and CDR2 sequences are LNHDA and SQIVND (reference sequence). There are 15 residues in the CDR3. DNA of the CDR3: TGTGCCAGTACCCCCCTGTTGGGTAGCAATCAGCCCCAGCATTTT. The encoded protein is CASTPLLGSNQPQHF.

This clonotype was seen a handful of times. The chain couples TRBV19 to TRBJ1-4, with unresolved D. The V gene lost 2 bases and the J gene lost 4 bases, with 11 bases spanning the gap. The CDR3 spans 15 residues. CDR1 and CDR2 (germline): LNHDA, SQIVND (reference sequence). As DNA, the CDR3 is TGTGCCAGTAGTATATCCCGGCGGGGTAATGAAAAACTGTTTTTT. This translates into CASSISRRGNEKLFF.

This clonotype was seen many times. This chain uses TRBV2 with TRBJ2-5, with a weak D call TRBD1 (5 bases). Germline CDR1 reads SNHLY; CDR2 reads FYNNEI. The CDR3 spans 12 residues. Trimming left V 3 bases short and J 13 bases short, with 15 bases between. The CDR3 protein is CASSDRSGLAYF. Written as DNA, the CDR3 is TGTGCCAGCAGTGATCGTTCAGGGTTAGCGTACTTC. The full variable domain, completed using reference TRBV2 and TRBJ2-5, is EPEVTQTPSHQVTQMGQEVILRCVPISNHLYFYWYRQILGQKVEFLVSFYNNEISEKSEIFDDQFSVERPDGSNFTLKIRSTKLEDSAMYFCASSDRSGLAYFGPGTRLLVL.

The sample holds one count of this clonotype. Just one base apart from a much larger clone, this may be a read error. The chain combines TRBV6-2 or TRBV6-3 with TRBJ2-7; D perhaps matches TRBD2 (5 bases). Looked up from germline, CDR1 is MNHEY and CDR2 is SVGEGT. This CDR3 has 16 amino acids. CDR3: CASSSHVEAYQRERYF. CDR3 sequence (DNA): TGTGCCAGCAGTTCCCACGTGGAGGCCTACCAAAGGGAGCGGTACTTC.

This clonotype was observed a single time. CDR3 protein: CASRLDRRTPNEQFF. The CDR3 DNA reads as TGTGCCAGTCGACTCGACCGCAGGACCCCCAATGAGCAGTTCTTC. The rearrangement uses TRBV19 and TRBJ2-1; D ambiguous. CDR3 length equals 15 residues. Trimming cost V 8 bases and J 6 bases, with 20 bases left between them. The V gene's germline CDR1 is LNHDA and CDR2 SQIVND (reference sequence).

This rearrangement joins TRBV6-2 or TRBV6-3 to TRBJ2-1, with 7 nucleotides matching TRBD1. The V and J ends lost 7 bases and 0 bases, in that order; junction bases with no gene match: 6. Germline V lookup: CDR1 MNHEY, CDR2 SVGEGT. The CDR3 extends over 15 amino acids. The CDR3 sequence: CASIRGSNSYNEQFF. The CDR3 DNA sequence: TGTGCCAGCATCAGGGGGTCTAACTCCTACAATGAGCAGTTCTTC.

The table lists this clonotype with a few counts. The rearrangement uses TRBV6-1 and TRBJ2-2; a possible D gene is TRBD2 (6 bases). The CDR3 loop spans 15 amino acids. V was trimmed by 5 bases and J by 5 bases, leaving 15 bases between them. Germline V lookup: CDR1 MNHNS, CDR2 SASEGT. The CDR3: CASSHREMGTGELFF. CDR3 nucleotides: TGTGCCAGCAGTCACCGGGAGATGGGGACCGGGGAGCTGTTTTTT.

V is TRBV20-1 and J is TRBJ1-5; 8 bases match TRBD1. CDR1 and CDR2 (germline): DFQATT, SNEGSKA (reference sequence). CDR3 size: 17 residues. V shed 2 bases, J shed 1 base, and the junction held 10 bases outside the gene matches. The CDR3 region is CSARIGQGIGSNQPQHF. CDR3 nucleotides: TGCAGTGCTAGAATTGGACAGGGTATAGGAAGCAATCAGCCCCAGCATTTT.

This clonotype was seen more than once but under ten times. The genes are TRBV3-1 and TRBJ2-7; 7 nucleotides match TRBD1. J lost 3 bases, V lost 1 base, and 3 bases had no gene match. Germline CDR1 and CDR2: LGHDT and YNNKEL (reference sequence). This CDR3 contains 14 residues. CDR3 DNA sequence: TGTGCCAGCAGCCAAGTGGGGGACAGCTACGAGCAGTACTTC. It is translated as CASSQVGDSYEQYF.

The chain joins TRBV19 to TRBJ2-7; 7 nucleotides align to TRBD2. This CDR3 contains 14 residues. V shed 5 bases and J 3 bases; nucleotides not matched to a gene: 7. Per germline, CDR1 LNHDA and CDR2 SQIVND (reference sequence). For the CDR3, the DNA is TGTGCCAGTAGTGCCCGGGACTACGTCTACGAGCAGTACTTC. It yields the protein CASSARDYVYEQYF.

The chain's CDR3 is CASSPRTDHNSPLHF. Here the CDR3 DNA reads TGTGCCAGCAGCCCCCGGACGGATCATAATTCACCCCTCCACTTT. The J gene is TRBJ1-6, the V gene TRBV4-2; no clear D. CDR3 length: 15 amino acids. V was cut by 4 bases and J by 5 bases, with 12 bases left in between. Germline CDR1 is LGHNA and CDR2 is YNFKEQ.

Ten or more counts support this clonotype. The chain couples TRBV6-5 to TRBJ2-5; 12 nucleotides agree with TRBD2. The CDR3 is made up of 17 amino acids. The V segment lost 4 bases and the J segment 0 bases; nucleotides outside the gene matches: 6. Germline CDR1 and CDR2: MNHEY and SVGAGI. CDR3: CASSFTLAGGYQETQYF. The CDR3 nucleotides are TGTGCCAGCAGTTTCACTCTAGCGGGAGGGTACCAAGAGACCCAGTACTTC.

This clonotype was picked up many times. The genes are TRBV5-1 and TRBJ2-7; 11 bases fit TRBD2. The J segment lost 2 bases and the V segment lost 1 base, leaving 2 bases of the junction unmatched. The CDR3 is made up of 15 amino acids. Germline V gene sequence: CDR1 SGHRS, CDR2 YFSETQ. CDR3 sequence (DNA): TGCGCCAGCAGCTTGTCTAGCGGGAGGACCTACGAGCAGTACTTC. The encoded protein is CASSLSSGRTYEQYF.

There are a few counts of this clonotype. CDR3 bases: TGTGCCAGCAGAAGAAACCGCTCTGGAAACACCATATATTTT. This sequence encodes CASRRNRSGNTIYF. The rearrangement joins TRBV12-3 or TRBV12-4 to TRBJ1-3; D gene ambiguous. The CDR3 sequence is 14 residues long. The ends were cut back, 6 bases at V and 0 bases at J, with 9 bases in the middle.

This clonotype came up a few times. The gene calls are TRBV20-1 and TRBJ2-2; TRBD2 is a possible D gene (7 bases). The CDR3 totals 12 residues. Germline V lookup: CDR1 DFQATT, CDR2 SNEGSKA (reference sequence). V lost 4 bases to trimming and J lost 6 bases, with 9 bases between them. The DNA for the CDR3 is TGCAGTGCTAAGGGGGGGCCCGGGGAGCTGTTTTTT. Translating it yields CSAKGGPGELFF.

This clonotype has a count of ten or more. The chain has TRBV28 and TRBJ1-5; a possible D gene is TRBD1 (5 bases). Germline CDR1 reads MDHEN; CDR2 reads SYDVKM. Trimming shortened V by 2 bases and J by 6 bases, and 8 bases separated the two germline ends. This CDR3 spans 13 amino acids. The CDR3 coding sequence is TGTGCCAGCAGTTTAGCAGGGATTCAGCCCCAGCATTTT. Amino acids: CASSLAGIQPQHF.

This clonotype was observed at least ten times. The V and J genes are TRBV27 and TRBJ1-1; D not resolved. CDR1 is MNHEY and CDR2 is SMNVEV in the germline V gene (reference sequence). The V end was cut by 4 bases, the J end by 1 base, with 10 bases between. The CDR3 runs 14 residues. CDR3 nucleotides: TGTGCCAGCAGTTCCACCCGCCGGAACACTGAAGCTTTCTTT. The encoded protein is CASSSTRRNTEAFF.

In its sample, this clonotype was seen a few times. The rearrangement joins TRBV20-1 to TRBJ2-2; weak D call: TRBD1 (5 bases). The CDR3 length is 14 residues. From germline, CDR1 is DFQATT and CDR2 SNEGSKA (reference sequence). V was shortened by 6 bases and J by 2 bases, with 13 bases between the two germline ends. The CDR3 sequence is CSAQRQRNTGELFF. The CDR3 DNA is TGCAGTGCCCAGAGACAGCGAAACACCGGGGAGCTGTTTTTT.

This clonotype was seen ten or more times. The V gene is TRBV10-3, the J gene TRBJ2-7; 8 positions agree with TRBD1. The CDR3 is 13 residues long. V shed 7 bases, J shed 5 bases, and the junction held 7 bases outside the gene matches. The V gene's germline CDR1 is ENHRY and CDR2 SYGVKD. The chain's CDR3 is CAITDRALDEQYF. CDR3 bases: TGTGCCATCACGGACAGGGCCTTGGACGAGCAGTACTTC.

The chain combines TRBV7-9 with TRBJ2-7; 8 positions agree with TRBD1. The germline CDR1 and CDR2 sequences are SEHNR and FQNEAQ (reference sequence). The CDR3 is made up of 14 amino acids. V gave up 5 bases and J gave up 3 bases; unmatched junction bases: 6. CDR3 DNA: TGTGCCAGCAGCCAGGGACAGGCCTACTACGAGCAGTACTTC. Residues: CASSQGQAYYEQYF.

This clonotype was recorded many times. The chain links TRBV2 to TRBJ1-1; D uncertain. V was cut by 7 bases and J by 1 base, with 10 bases left in between. Germline V gene lookup returns CDR1 SNHLY and CDR2 FYNNEI. CDR3 size: 13 residues. The CDR3, as DNA: TGTGCCAGCAAGGATGGATCGAACACTGAAGCTTTCTTT. Protein: CASKDGSNTEAFF.

CDR3 in amino acids: CASSYSIGLHTDTQYF. In DNA, the CDR3 is TGTGCCAGCAGTTACTCGATCGGACTCCACACAGATACGCAGTATTTT. The chain has TRBV6-2 or TRBV6-3 and TRBJ2-3; D might be TRBD2 (5 bases). Trimming removed 0 bases at V and 2 bases at J, with 12 bases between. The CDR3 is made up of 16 amino acids. CDR1 and CDR2 from the germline V gene are MNHEY and SVGEGT.

In this sample, this clonotype turned up many times. The CDR3 nucleotides are TGTGCCAGCAGCGAAGACAGGGGGCTCGAGCAGTACTTC. It is translated as CASSEDRGLEQYF. The chain uses TRBV9 and TRBJ2-7; TRBD1 matches at 10 bases. Germline CDR1 is SGDLS and CDR2 is YYNGEE. CDR3 length: 13 residues. Germline trimming cut 3 bases from V and 6 bases from J; bases unmatched to any gene: 3.

This clonotype was counted many times. The gene calls are TRBV20-1 and TRBJ2-5; D might be TRBD2 (6 bases). The CDR3 covers 15 residues. Germline-derived CDR1 and CDR2 are DFQATT and SNEGSKA (reference sequence). Trimming cost V 6 bases and J 2 bases, with 19 bases left between them. This CDR3 reads CSAPLVGAGQETQYF. The DNA of the CDR3 is TGCAGTGCGCCTCTGGTGGGCGCGGGGCAAGAGACCCAGTACTTC.

Note on this clonotype: A much larger clone lies one base from this, so it may be a read error. The rearrangement joins TRBV28 to TRBJ2-7, with D perhaps matching TRBD2 (8 bases). Germline V gives CDR1 MDHEN, CDR2 SYDVKM. The CDR3 extends over 16 amino acids. Trimming stripped 2 bases from V and 5 bases from J, with 19 bases between. DNA for the CDR3: TGTGCCAGCAGTTTACTAGGGGGCGGGAGGATCGACGAGCAGTACTTC. The encoded protein is CASSLLGGGRIDEQYF.

This clonotype was observed a few times. V is TRBV20-1 and J is TRBJ2-7, with D possibly matching TRBD2 (5 bases). V lost 2 bases and J 4 bases, leaving 9 bases between the germline ends. Germline CDR1 DFQATT, CDR2 SNEGSKA (reference sequence). CDR3 length: 12 residues. The CDR3 reads CSARPPGYEQYF. The DNA for the CDR3 is TGCAGTGCTAGACCTCCGGGATACGAGCAGTACTTC.

J is TRBJ2-2 and V is TRBV6-9; 10 positions match TRBD1. With V trimmed by 3 bases and J by 5 bases, 18 bases remained unmatched. Looked up from germline, CDR1 is MNHGY and CDR2 is SVAAGI. This CDR3 spans 20 amino acids. The DNA of the CDR3 is TGTGCCAGCAGTTACTCATTCTGGGACAGGGGAGTTTTTTGGACCGGGGAGCTGTTTTTT. Encoded protein: CASSYSFWDRGVFWTGELFF.

The table lists this clonotype with many counts. V and J are TRBV6-1 and TRBJ1-1; D gene ambiguous. The germline gives CDR1 MNHNS, CDR2 SASEGT. V was trimmed by 8 bases and J by 1 base, leaving 11 bases between them. The CDR3 totals 13 residues. The CDR3 DNA reads as TGTGCCAGCCGGAGGAAGCCGAACACTGAAGCTTTCTTT. Protein sequence: CASRRKPNTEAFF.